These 24 T cell receptor beta chains came from one sample sequenced in a study of early T cells in non-severe SARS-CoV-2 infection. Via MiXCR, TCRdb re-called the 5' RACE reads, giving one row per CDR3 protein. The table has 80,000 to 95,000 distinct CDR3 sequences, around 15% seen once. Sequencing was done on a sample of whole blood. Receptors originate from an adult who was a healthcare worker with PCR-confirmed SARS-CoV-2 infection or an uninfected control (not recorded which).

Many counts were recorded for this clonotype. The CDR3 DNA sequence: TGTGCCAGCAGATCGGACAGGGAAACCCAGAACACCGGGGAGCTGTTTTTT. As protein: CASRSDRETQNTGELFF. The V call is TRBV7-9, the J call TRBJ2-2, with TRBD1 identical over 8 bases. Germline CDR1 SEHNR, CDR2 FQNEAQ (reference sequence). The CDR3 length is 17 residues. With 6 bases clipped from V and 1 base from J, the junction kept 10 bases outside the gene matches.

This clonotype was picked up many times. The chain uses TRBV6-6 and TRBJ1-2; no clear D. Germline CDR1 reads MNHNY; CDR2 reads SVGAGI (reference sequence). CDR3 length equals 13 residues. The germline V and J ends were trimmed by 4 bases and 3 bases, with 9 bases remaining between them. The CDR3 protein is CASSSRGHYGYTF. The CDR3 DNA reads TGTGCCAGCAGTTCCCGAGGGCACTATGGCTACACCTTC.

This clonotype was detected a few times. The chain couples TRBV5-1 to TRBJ2-1; unclear D gene. V shed 4 bases and J shed 8 bases, with 10 bases lying between them. This CDR3 has 12 residues. The germline gives CDR1 SGHRS, CDR2 YFSETQ. The CDR3 spells CASSAQQHEQFF. The DNA of the CDR3 is TGCGCCAGCAGCGCCCAGCAGCATGAGCAGTTCTTC.

This chain connects TRBV27 to TRBJ1-1; D remains unclear. V lost 7 bases to trimming and J lost 5 bases, with 14 bases between them. The CDR3 runs to 13 residues. Germline V gives CDR1 MNHEY, CDR2 SMNVEV (reference sequence). CDR3 DNA sequence: TGTGCCAGCACCGCCCGCCTGGGGACTGAAGCTTTCTTT. Translation gives CASTARLGTEAFF.

In its sample, this clonotype was seen a few times. V and J are TRBV2 and TRBJ2-3, with TRBD1 as a possible D gene (6 bases). From germline, CDR1 is SNHLY and CDR2 FYNNEI. V was clipped by 6 bases and J by 0 bases, with 16 bases between them. The CDR3 has 16 residues. CDR3 DNA sequence: TGTGCCAGCAGGGAACGGGACACCCATAGCACAGATACGCAGTATTTT. This codes for CASRERDTHSTDTQYF. Using reference TRBV2 and TRBJ2-3 for the parts outside the CDR3, the full variable domain is EPEVTQTPSHQVTQMGQEVILRCVPISNHLYFYWYRQILGQKVEFLVSFYNNEISEKSEIFDDQFSVERPDGSNFTLKIRSTKLEDSAMYFCASRERDTHSTDTQYFGPGTRLTVL.

This chain joins TRBV19 and TRBJ1-5, with 8 bases matching TRBD1. This CDR3 comprises 15 residues. The V gene end was trimmed by 7 bases and the J gene end by 10 bases; junction bases not matched to a gene: 15. CDR1 LNHDA and CDR2 SQIVND come from the germline V gene (reference sequence). CDR3 nucleotides: TGTGCCAGTAAAGTAAAAGACAGGGGTATCGAACCCCAGCATTTT. This translates into CASKVKDRGIEPQHF.

This clonotype appeared a few times. The chain links TRBV12-3 or TRBV12-4 to TRBJ2-7, with D perhaps matching TRBD1 or TRBD2 (5 bases each). The V end lost 6 bases, the J end lost 2 bases, and 14 bases lay between the germline ends. This CDR3 is built from 14 residues. The CDR3 protein is CASSFTGPPYEQYF. As DNA, the CDR3 is TGTGCCAGCAGCTTTACGGGGCCACCCTACGAGCAGTACTTC.

This clonotype was seen at least ten times. The V gene is TRBV6-1, the J gene TRBJ1-2; 9 positions match TRBD1. The CDR3 consists of 13 residues. V shed 8 bases and J 8 bases; nucleotides not matched to a gene: 9. The V gene's germline CDR1 is MNHNS and CDR2 SASEGT. CDR3 coding DNA: TGTGCCAGCCTCCGGACAGGGGTTGAGGGCTACACCTTC. As protein: CASLRTGVEGYTF.

This clonotype was counted between two and nine times. V usage is TRBV10-2 and J usage is TRBJ2-3, with TRBD2 matching over 11 bases. The CDR3 totals 14 residues. Germline V CDR1 and CDR2: WSHSY, SAAADI. Germline trimming cut 6 bases from V and 5 bases from J; bases unmatched to any gene: 4. The CDR3 nucleotides are TGCGCCAGCAGATTAGCGGGGGGGCAAGATACGCAGTATTTT. It specifies CASRLAGGQDTQYF.

This clonotype was detected only a few times. The V and J genes are TRBV5-1 and TRBJ1-1; D is unresolved. The germline V gene has CDR1 SGHRS and CDR2 YFSETQ. The CDR3 runs to 16 residues. V was pared by 3 bases and J by 2 bases, with 17 bases between. CDR3 residues: CASSSGLQPSNTEAFF. In nucleotides, the CDR3 is TGCGCCAGCAGCTCCGGACTCCAACCCAGTAACACTGAAGCTTTCTTT.

A few counts support this clonotype. V and J are TRBV18 and TRBJ1-5; perhaps TRBD1 as D (6 bases). The ends were cut back, 6 bases at V and 3 bases at J, with 12 bases in the middle. CDR1 is KGHSH, CDR2 LQKENI, per germline. The length of the CDR3 is 14 residues. The CDR3 spells CASSRQGINQPQHF. DNA for the CDR3: TGTGCCAGCTCCCGGCAGGGGATCAATCAGCCCCAGCATTTT.

This clonotype was counted a few times. The V gene is TRBV12-3 or TRBV12-4, the J gene TRBJ1-2, with D perhaps TRBD1 (5 bases). V gave up 1 base and J gave up 7 bases, with 13 bases separating them. The CDR3 has 14 residues. The CDR3 bases are TGTGCCAGCAGTTTAGACAGGTGGCTGGGTGGCTACACCTTC. Translation: CASSLDRWLGGYTF.

In regard to this clonotype: Since no conserved phenylalanine or tryptophan closes the CDR3, a read error is the likely cause. The limits of the CDR3 on the DNA are not certain, so only TCRdb's listed CDR3 is given. The chain recombines TRBV3-1 with TRBJ2-7; TRBD2, the D gene given by the table, was not confirmed from the DNA. Looked up from germline, CDR1 is LGHDT and CDR2 is YNNKEL (reference sequence). Counting both end residues, the CDR3 totals 12 amino acids. CDR3 sequence: CASSHTRGLPPL.

The rearrangement uses TRBV7-9 and TRBJ2-1; TRBD2 aligns across 10 bases. The trim removed 5 bases at V and 9 bases at J, leaving 7 bases unmatched. CDR3 length equals 14 residues. Per the germline V gene, CDR1 is SEHNR and CDR2 is FQNEAQ (reference sequence). In DNA form, the CDR3 reads TGTGCCAGCAGCCTGAGCGGGGGGGCGTTTGAGCAGTTCTTC. It is translated as CASSLSGGAFEQFF. The variable domain in full, completed from reference TRBV7-9 and TRBJ2-1, reads DTGVSQNPRHKITKRGQNVTFRCDPISEHNRLYWYRQTLGQGPEFLTYFQNEAQLEKSRLLSDRFSAERPKGSFSTLEIQRTEQGDSAMYLCASSLSGGAFEQFFGPGTRLTVL.

The chain employs TRBV11-2 and TRBJ2-1; maybe TRBD1 (5 bases). The CDR3 sequence is 15 residues long. Germline assignment: CDR1 SGHAT and CDR2 FQNNGV. Trimming left V 0 bases short and J 12 bases short, with 18 bases between. CDR3 region: CASSLDGRALGRQFF. In nucleotides, the CDR3 is TGTGCCAGCAGCTTAGACGGCAGGGCCCTTGGTCGGCAGTTCTTC.

The CDR3 DNA reads TGTGCCAGCAGTGAAGTTCCCGGGGCTGGAGATACGCAGTATTTT. As protein: CASSEVPGAGDTQYF. The V and J genes are TRBV6-1 and TRBJ2-3, with D possibly called TRBD1 or TRBD2 (5 bases each). The CDR3 spans 15 residues. V gave up 1 base and J gave up 5 bases, with 13 bases separating them. Germline-derived CDR1 and CDR2 are MNHNS and SASEGT.

This clonotype has ten or more counts. V usage is TRBV20-1 and J usage is TRBJ2-3; 7 bases are shared with TRBD1. V shed 2 bases, J shed 2 bases, and the junction held 7 bases outside the gene matches. CDR3 length: 15 residues. Germline CDR1 DFQATT, CDR2 SNEGSKA (reference sequence). The CDR3 region has the DNA TGCAGTGCTAGATTGGAGACAGGGAACACAGATACGCAGTATTTT. Protein: CSARLETGNTDTQYF.

The sample holds a few counts of this clonotype. V is TRBV5-1 and J is TRBJ1-1; 7 positions match TRBD1. The CDR3 sequence is 17 residues long. Germline loops: CDR1 SGHRS, CDR2 YFSETQ. The V gene end was trimmed by 1 base and the J gene end by 3 bases; junction bases not matched to a gene: 12. The CDR3 spells CASSLYPGGNGDTEAFF. The CDR3 DNA follows: TGCGCCAGCAGCTTGTATCCAGGGGGAAACGGCGACACTGAAGCTTTCTTT. The complete variable domain, with remaining parts taken from reference TRBV5-1 and TRBJ1-1, reads KAGVTQTPRYLIKTRGQQVTLSCSPISGHRSVSWYQQTPGQGLQFLFEYFSETQRNKGNFPGRFSGRQFSNSRSEMNVSTLELGDSALYLCASSLYPGGNGDTEAFFGQGTRLTVV.

The chain combines TRBV19 with TRBJ2-4, with unresolved D. Germline assignment: CDR1 LNHDA and CDR2 SQIVND (reference sequence). CDR3 length equals 16 residues. The V gene lost 3 bases and the J gene lost 1 base, with 13 bases spanning the gap. The CDR3, as DNA: TGTGCCAGTAGTATTCCGGTCAACCCGGCCAAAAACATTCAGTACTTC. Its translation: CASSIPVNPAKNIQYF.

This clonotype was seen ten or more times. The chain links TRBV28 to TRBJ2-5; possibly TRBD2 for D (5 bases). CDR1 is MDHEN and CDR2 is SYDVKM in the germline V gene. The CDR3 runs to 15 residues. Deletions cut 6 bases from V and 1 base from J, with 15 bases between. The DNA of the CDR3 is TGTGCCAGCAGCCCCGGGATCCTACGCCAAGAGACCCAGTACTTC. Protein product: CASSPGILRQETQYF.

The genes are TRBV12-3 or TRBV12-4 and TRBJ1-2; D call uncertain. The CDR3 sequence is 12 residues long. Trimming left V 6 bases short and J 3 bases short, with 8 bases between. As DNA, the CDR3 is TGTGCCAGCAGGTTACGGGACTATGGCTACACCTTC. It encodes CASRLRDYGYTF.

V and J are TRBV30 and TRBJ1-1; possible D gene TRBD1, 5 bases. With 0 bases removed from V and 5 bases from J, the gap between germline ends came to 13 bases. This CDR3 is 14 amino acids long. In germline, CDR1 is GTSNPN, CDR2 SVGIG (reference sequence). Here the CDR3 DNA reads TGTGCCTGGAGTGTACTTACAGGTGGGACTGAAGCTTTCTTT. Translation: CAWSVLTGGTEAFF.

The chain links TRBV20-1 to TRBJ2-3; TRBD2 matches 11 bases. V dropped 5 bases and J dropped 2; count of bases not matched to a gene: 9. Germline values: CDR1 DFQATT, CDR2 SNEGSKA (reference sequence). The length of the CDR3 is 16 residues. CDR3 nucleotide sequence: TGCAGTGCTCCCTACGGACTAGCGGGTTTCACAGATACGCAGTATTTT. It encodes CSAPYGLAGFTDTQYF.

This clonotype showed up many times. This chain uses TRBV10-3 with TRBJ1-2, with D tentatively TRBD1 (6 bases). The CDR3 contains 14 residues. Germline V gene sequence: CDR1 ENHRY, CDR2 SYGVKD. V was shortened by 0 bases and J by 7 bases, with 12 bases between the two germline ends. The CDR3: CAISESGQGTGYTF. The CDR3, as DNA: TGTGCCATCAGTGAGTCAGGGCAGGGGACTGGCTACACCTTC.